Listed below are T cell receptor beta chains from one sample, sequenced in a study of shared clonotypes between healthy human individuals. Here immunoSEQ multiplex PCR was the method, and the copy in TCRdb shows in-frame clones only, minus some. The table records around 600,000 clones, approximately 97% of them present only once. Sequencing input: naive CD4+ T cells sorted from blood. Receptors were obtained from a woman aged 25 to 39 in good health. CDR3s leave out the opening cysteine and the closing phenylalanine or tryptophan. Fields, in order: V gene, J gene, CDR3 protein.

V gene: TRBV5-4; J gene: TRBJ2-7; CDR3 protein: ASRSGLAGEEQY
V gene: TRBV27; J gene: TRBJ1-1; CDR3 protein: ASSFEGRTEAF
V gene: TRBV27; J gene: TRBJ2-1; CDR3 protein: ATLPHGYNEQF
V gene: TRBV27; J gene: TRBJ2-6; CDR3 protein: ASSLTPRDRGSGANVLT
V gene: TRBV28; J gene: TRBJ2-7; CDR3 protein: ASVQAGGIASWY
V gene: TRBV6-5; J gene: TRBJ1-5; CDR3 protein: ASEGRYSNQPQH
V gene: TRBV19; J gene: TRBJ1-3; CDR3 protein: ASSQPYMFSGNTIY
V gene: TRBV7-2; J gene: TRBJ1-1; CDR3 protein: ASSKGLKNTEAF
V gene: TRBV14; J gene: TRBJ2-2; CDR3 protein: ASSQLANGELF
V gene: TRBV27; J gene: TRBJ2-5; CDR3 protein: ASRGGRIGAGPREQY
V gene: TRBV15; J gene: TRBJ2-3; CDR3 protein: ATSSLAGGADTQY
V gene: TRBV7-3; J gene: TRBJ2-3; CDR3 protein: ASPGLAGESAQY
V gene: TRBV19; J gene: TRBJ2-3; CDR3 protein: ASSTNPGRGSDTQY
V gene: TRBV16; J gene: TRBJ2-1; CDR3 protein: ASSLWGGTGNEQF
V gene: TRBV7-9; J gene: TRBJ1-4; CDR3 protein: ASSLGLVGGIPGHEKLF
V gene: TRBV30; J gene: TRBJ2-7; CDR3 protein: AWSVGQNSYEQY
V gene: TRBV21-1; J gene: TRBJ1-5; CDR3 protein: ASRQVSRGLQPQH
V gene: TRBV6-6; J gene: TRBJ2-7; CDR3 protein: ASSPARGRAAYEQY
V gene: TRBV19; J gene: TRBJ2-3; CDR3 protein: ASSNTDTQY
V gene: TRBV14; J gene: TRBJ2-1; CDR3 protein: ASSQERSGRGNEQF
V gene: TRBV25-1; J gene: TRBJ1-1; CDR3 protein: ASSDPGGVGTEAF
V gene: TRBV15; J gene: TRBJ2-3; CDR3 protein: ATSRTGGVDTQY
V gene: TRBV27; J gene: TRBJ2-7; CDR3 protein: ASSATGTRNEQY
V gene: TRBV30; J gene: TRBJ2-1; CDR3 protein: AWATGTSMGYNEQF
V gene: TRBV9; J gene: TRBJ1-4; CDR3 protein: ASSIGGEKLF
V gene: TRBV5-1; J gene: TRBJ1-1; CDR3 protein: ASSLERGATTEAF
V gene: TRBV5-1; J gene: TRBJ2-2; CDR3 protein: ASSLSGRGTGELF
V gene: TRBV5-1; J gene: TRBJ1-1; CDR3 protein: ASSPRQMNTEAF
V gene: TRBV7-2; J gene: TRBJ2-3; CDR3 protein: ASSQGLRADTQY
V gene: TRBV25-1; J gene: TRBJ1-2; CDR3 protein: ASSENYGYT
V gene: TRBV7-9; J gene: TRBJ1-5; CDR3 protein: ASSYGPVGRPQH
V gene: TRBV30; J gene: TRBJ1-6; CDR3 protein: AWEQGGQYSPLH
V gene: TRBV4-1; J gene: TRBJ2-7; CDR3 protein: ASRTTVASYEQY
V gene: TRBV7-9; J gene: TRBJ2-1; CDR3 protein: ASSDRLAGLSNEQF
V gene: TRBV28; J gene: TRBJ2-7; CDR3 protein: ASSTAGTRHYEQY
V gene: TRBV28; J gene: TRBJ1-5; CDR3 protein: ASSVGHQPQH
V gene: TRBV28; J gene: TRBJ2-4; CDR3 protein: ASSLPGRLLAKNIQY
V gene: TRBV28; J gene: TRBJ1-2; CDR3 protein: ASWGDRGGRGYT
V gene: TRBV2; J gene: TRBJ2-7; CDR3 protein: ASSATSPVRGSYEQY
V gene: TRBV28; J gene: TRBJ2-3; CDR3 protein: ASSLWTSGIVPDTQY
V gene: TRBV4-1; J gene: TRBJ1-2; CDR3 protein: ASSQARTVNYGYT
V gene: TRBV13; J gene: TRBJ2-1; CDR3 protein: ASSLVLGGYNEQF
V gene: TRBV6-5; J gene: TRBJ1-4; CDR3 protein: ASSHGTGNSKLF
V gene: TRBV28; J gene: TRBJ2-5; CDR3 protein: ASSLGQVPQETQY
V gene: TRBV5-1; J gene: TRBJ2-3; CDR3 protein: ASSFSGSSTDTQY
V gene: TRBV19; J gene: TRBJ2-5; CDR3 protein: ASSDGGWETQY
V gene: TRBV7-9; J gene: TRBJ1-4; CDR3 protein: ASTFGGTNEKLF
V gene: TRBV19; J gene: TRBJ2-7; CDR3 protein: ASSPGTTYEQY
V gene: TRBV7-2; J gene: TRBJ1-3; CDR3 protein: ASSLHPGGSGNTIY
V gene: TRBV5-6; J gene: TRBJ1-5; CDR3 protein: ASSGPEGDQPQH
V gene: TRBV27; J gene: TRBJ2-1; CDR3 protein: ASSPNTGLAAYNEQF
V gene: TRBV5-1; J gene: TRBJ1-3; CDR3 protein: ASSSGTRGNTIY
V gene: TRBV27; J gene: TRBJ2-7; CDR3 protein: ASSKGLADSYEQY
V gene: TRBV6-1; J gene: TRBJ1-3; CDR3 protein: ASSDTDRWTGNTIY